This T cell receptor (beta chain) was sequenced during a study of blood T cell repertoires in COVID-19. Some clones are missing from TCRdb's copy, which holds only in-frame ones; the method was immunoSEQ multiplex PCR. Altogether around 250,000 clones are present, approximately 80% being singletons, with the ten largest covering 5%. The CDR3 runs 15 residues. CDR1 GTSNPN and CDR2 SVGIG come from the germline V gene (reference sequence). Trimming pared 3 bases from V and 0 bases from J, leaving 14 bases between. This clone was counted a single time. The sequenced sample consisted of PBMCs or T cells enriched from blood (not recorded which). This clonotype was obtained from a man in his forties who had been exposed to COVID-19. J is TRBJ1-2 and V is TRBV30, with D perhaps TRBD1 (6 bases). The CDR3 region has the DNA TGTGCCTGGAGGCCCACAGGGAAAGCTAACTATGGCTACACCTTC. It specifies CAWRPTGKANYGYTF.